This T cell receptor (beta chain) was found in a study of T cells in Graves' hyperthyroidism and ophthalmopathy. Amplification of TCR beta CDR3 regions used RNA as the template. HTBI primers were employed in a first-round RT-PCR of the TCR CDR3. TCRdb redid the calling of the multiplex PCR reads with MiXCR, one entry per CDR3 protein. The repertoire holds around 450,000 distinct CDR3 sequences, with approximately 15% as singletons. Findings of the study overall: A 13 V-J signature model discriminated ophthalmopathy versus stable hyperthyroidism. Most thyroid-expanded clonotypes above 0.001 were also found in blood.

Graves' hyperthyroidism showing no ophthalmopathy progression within 18 months was considered stable. The sample holds many counts of this clonotype. Its antigen is not known. Germline-derived CDR1 and CDR2 are SEHNR and FQNEAQ (reference sequence). Trimming pared 1 base from V and 2 bases from J, leaving 9 bases between. This CDR3 comprises 14 residues. V is TRBV7-9 and J is TRBJ2-7; TRBD2 might be the D (6 bases). Sequenced input: blood. This TCR came from a woman aged 18 to 35 with Graves' hyperthyroidism. The CDR3 bases are TGTGCCAGCAGCTTAGGCCCTAGCGCCTACGAGCAGTACTTC. It specifies CASSLGPSAYEQYF.